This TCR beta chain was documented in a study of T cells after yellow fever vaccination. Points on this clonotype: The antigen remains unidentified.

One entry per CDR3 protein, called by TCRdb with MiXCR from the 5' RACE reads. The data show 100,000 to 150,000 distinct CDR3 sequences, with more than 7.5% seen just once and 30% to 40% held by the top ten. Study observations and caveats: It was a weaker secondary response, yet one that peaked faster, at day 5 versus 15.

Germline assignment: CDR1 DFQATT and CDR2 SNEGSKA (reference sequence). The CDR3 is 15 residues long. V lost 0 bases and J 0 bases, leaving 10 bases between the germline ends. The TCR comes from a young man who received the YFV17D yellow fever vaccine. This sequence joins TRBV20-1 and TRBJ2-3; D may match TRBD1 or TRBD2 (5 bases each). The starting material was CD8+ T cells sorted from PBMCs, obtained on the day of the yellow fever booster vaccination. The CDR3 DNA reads TGCAGTGCTAGAGAATCGGGGCGAAGCACAGATACGCAGTATTTT. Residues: CSARESGRSTDTQYF.